What follows is one TCR beta chain and its context. Antigen unknown. The record originates from a study of PD-L1 blockade in urothelial cancer. Study-wide background: Patients commenced intravenous atezolizumab, 1,200 mg every 3 weeks, around 2014. Males with bladder-origin urothelial cancer made up about 85% of the roughly 29 patients. General study findings and limits: Patients who had durable benefit saw their tumor-associated blood clones expand more at 3 weeks.

V lost 3 bases and J lost 4; bases outside the gene matches: 0. Looked up from germline, CDR1 is SGHNT and CDR2 is YYREEE (reference sequence). The CDR3 is made up of 13 amino acids. Repertoires were generated with immunoSEQ multiplex PCR, while TCRdb's copy carries only in-frame clones and drops some. Counted here are some 45,000 clones, about 91% occurring once; the ten biggest clones make up less than 4%. The chain carries TRBV5-4 and TRBJ2-3; 9 bases match TRBD1. The source was PBMCs, collected around atezolizumab (anti-PD-L1) treatment. The receptor comes from an elderly man with urothelial cancer. CDR3 sequence: CASSWTGADTQYF. The CDR3 DNA is TGTGCCAGCAGCTGGACAGGGGCAGATACGCAGTATTTT.